These T cell receptor beta chains were read from a single sample in a study of blood T cell repertoires in COVID-19. Method: immunoSEQ multiplex PCR; TCRdb's copy keeps in-frame clones and lacks some. The sample records approximately 150,000 clones, about 80% being singletons. What was sequenced was PBMCs or T cells enriched from blood (not recorded which). All receptors come from a man aged 40-49 years with acute COVID-19. The CDR3 runs from the conserved cysteine through the conserved F or W. Each record gives: J gene, D gene, V gene, clone size, CDR3 length, CDR3 DNA, CDR3 protein. A D gene is named only where the DNA matches it firmly. Part of the rows lack a size; the others show once, few, many or a class for expanded clones.

j_call: TRBJ1-2; d_call: TRBD1; v_call: TRBV5-1; clone_size: -; cdr3_length: 18; cdr3_nt: TGCGCCAGCAGCTCGGGGACAGGGGGCTTTTTAGCTAACTATGGCTACACCTTC; cdr3_aa: CASSSGTGGFLANYGYTF
j_call: TRBJ2-3; d_call: -; v_call: TRBV6-1; clone_size: -; cdr3_length: 16; cdr3_nt: TGTGCCAGCAGTGAAGCGGCTAGTCTCCACGCGGATACGCAGTATTTT; cdr3_aa: CASSEAASLHADTQYF
j_call: TRBJ1-2; d_call: TRBD1; v_call: TRBV19; clone_size: few; cdr3_length: 14; cdr3_nt: TGTGCCAGTAAGGGCAGGGGGGCCAACTATGGCTACACCTTC; cdr3_aa: CASKGRGANYGYTF
j_call: TRBJ2-5; d_call: TRBD1; v_call: TRBV3-1/TRBV3-2; clone_size: -; cdr3_length: 14; cdr3_nt: TGTGCCAGCAGCCAGCGGGACAGGGGAGAGACCCAGTACTTC; cdr3_aa: CASSQRDRGETQYF
j_call: TRBJ1-1; d_call: -; v_call: TRBV3-1/TRBV3-2; clone_size: -; cdr3_length: 14; cdr3_nt: TGTGCCAGCAGCCGCATTCAGGGCGAGGCTGAAGCTTTCTTT; cdr3_aa: CASSRIQGEAEAFF
j_call: TRBJ1-1; d_call: -; v_call: TRBV10-3; clone_size: -; cdr3_length: 12; cdr3_nt: TGTGCCATCAGAGACACGGCCTTTGAAGCTTTCTTT; cdr3_aa: CAIRDTAFEAFF
j_call: TRBJ1-2; d_call: -; v_call: TRBV28; clone_size: -; cdr3_length: 14; cdr3_nt: TGTGCCAGCAGTTCGTCAGGCTCTAACTATGGCTACACCTTC; cdr3_aa: CASSSSGSNYGYTF
j_call: TRBJ2-3; d_call: -; v_call: TRBV4-2; clone_size: -; cdr3_length: 13; cdr3_nt: TGTGCCAGCAGCCAAGAAACGGGTACTACGCAGTATTTT; cdr3_aa: CASSQETGTTQYF
j_call: TRBJ2-7; d_call: -; v_call: TRBV6-6; clone_size: -; cdr3_length: 15; cdr3_nt: TGTGCCAGCAGTTACGGTGGCGGCCTCTTGAACGAGCAGTACTTC; cdr3_aa: CASSYGGGLLNEQYF
j_call: TRBJ2-7; d_call: TRBD2; v_call: TRBV7-2; clone_size: few; cdr3_length: 15; cdr3_nt: TGTGCCAGCAGCTTAGTGGGGACTAGCGGGAGCCAGCAGTACTTC; cdr3_aa: CASSLVGTSGSQQYF
j_call: TRBJ2-4; d_call: -; v_call: TRBV13; clone_size: -; cdr3_length: 15; cdr3_nt: TGTGCCAGCAGCCACACAGGGATAGCCAAAAACATTCAGTACTTC; cdr3_aa: CASSHTGIAKNIQYF
j_call: TRBJ2-2; d_call: -; v_call: TRBV18; clone_size: -; cdr3_length: 14; cdr3_nt: TGTGCCAGCTCATCTGGGGCAAACACCGGGGAGCTGTTTTTT; cdr3_aa: CASSSGANTGELFF
j_call: TRBJ2-1; d_call: TRBD2; v_call: TRBV15; clone_size: -; cdr3_length: 15; cdr3_nt: TGTGCCACCAGCAGAGAAAAAGGCGGGAGGAATGAGCAGTTCTTC; cdr3_aa: CATSREKGGRNEQFF
j_call: TRBJ1-3; d_call: TRBD1; v_call: TRBV18; clone_size: -; cdr3_length: 17; cdr3_nt: TGTGCCAGCTCACCGAGACAGGGGGCCTCCTCTGGAAACACCATATATTTT; cdr3_aa: CASSPRQGASSGNTIYF
j_call: TRBJ1-1; d_call: -; v_call: TRBV5-1; clone_size: -; cdr3_length: 18; cdr3_nt: TGCGCCAGCAGCTTGTTATGGACGGGAGGCTTCGGGAACACTGAAGCTTTCTTT; cdr3_aa: CASSLLWTGGFGNTEAFF
j_call: TRBJ2-7; d_call: -; v_call: TRBV6-5; clone_size: -; cdr3_length: 14; cdr3_nt: TGTGCCAGCAGTTTCAGGGGTACCCTTTACGAGCAGTACTTC; cdr3_aa: CASSFRGTLYEQYF
j_call: TRBJ2-3; d_call: TRBD1; v_call: TRBV2; clone_size: -; cdr3_length: 13; cdr3_nt: TGTGCCAGCAAGACGACAGGGTGGGATACGCAGTATTTT; cdr3_aa: CASKTTGWDTQYF
j_call: TRBJ1-5; d_call: TRBD1; v_call: TRBV7-2; clone_size: -; cdr3_length: 16; cdr3_nt: TGTGCCAGCAGCTTCACCGGGACAGGGGTCGGTCAGCCCCAGCATTTT; cdr3_aa: CASSFTGTGVGQPQHF
j_call: TRBJ2-4; d_call: -; v_call: TRBV7-2; clone_size: -; cdr3_length: 14; cdr3_nt: TGTGCCAGCAGCTTTCCGAGCGGGAAAAACATTCAGTACTTC; cdr3_aa: CASSFPSGKNIQYF
j_call: TRBJ1-5; d_call: -; v_call: TRBV21-1; clone_size: once; cdr3_length: 19; cdr3_nt: TGTGCCAGCAGCAAAGGTGGTCGCTATGGCTCCCCAGGGTGGGAGCCCCAGCATTTT; cdr3_aa: CASSKGGRYGSPGWEPQHF
j_call: TRBJ1-6; d_call: TRBD1; v_call: TRBV7-9; clone_size: -; cdr3_length: 14; cdr3_nt: TGTGCCAGCAGCTTTCCGGGACAGAATTCACCCCTCCACTTT; cdr3_aa: CASSFPGQNSPLHF
j_call: TRBJ1-5; d_call: -; v_call: TRBV2; clone_size: -; cdr3_length: 14; cdr3_nt: TGTGCCAGCAGTTTAGATTATAGCAATCAGCCCCAGCATTTT; cdr3_aa: CASSLDYSNQPQHF
j_call: TRBJ2-7; d_call: TRBD2; v_call: TRBV2; clone_size: -; cdr3_length: 17; cdr3_nt: TGTGCCAGCAGTGTCGAAAGCGGGAGGGCCTCATCCTACGAGCAGTACTTC; cdr3_aa: CASSVESGRASSYEQYF
j_call: TRBJ2-1; d_call: TRBD2; v_call: TRBV7-6; clone_size: -; cdr3_length: 15; cdr3_nt: TGTGCCAGCAGCCTACTAGCGGGGAGTTACAATGAGCAGTTCTTC; cdr3_aa: CASSLLAGSYNEQFF
j_call: TRBJ2-5; d_call: TRBD2; v_call: TRBV6-5; clone_size: -; cdr3_length: 15; cdr3_nt: TGTGCCAGCAGTTACCAGCGGGGGGACCAAGAGACCCAGTACTTC; cdr3_aa: CASSYQRGDQETQYF
j_call: TRBJ2-3; d_call: -; v_call: TRBV6-5; clone_size: -; cdr3_length: 13; cdr3_nt: TGTGCCAGCAGCTCCGCGAACGCAGATACGCAGTATTTT; cdr3_aa: CASSSANADTQYF
j_call: TRBJ2-5; d_call: TRBD2; v_call: TRBV5-1; clone_size: -; cdr3_length: 14; cdr3_nt: TGCGCCAGCAGCCGCGGGACTAGCGCCAAGACCCAGTACTTC; cdr3_aa: CASSRGTSAKTQYF
j_call: TRBJ2-7; d_call: TRBD2; v_call: TRBV6-2/TRBV6-3; clone_size: -; cdr3_length: 16; cdr3_nt: TGTGCCAGCAGCCCTCCCCTAGCGGGAGATAGGTACGAGCAGTACTTC; cdr3_aa: CASSPPLAGDRYEQYF
j_call: TRBJ1-1; d_call: TRBD1; v_call: TRBV30; clone_size: -; cdr3_length: 13; cdr3_nt: TGTGCCTGGAGAAGACAGGGGGCAACTGAAGCTTTCTTT; cdr3_aa: CAWRRQGATEAFF
j_call: TRBJ2-2; d_call: TRBD2; v_call: TRBV7-3; clone_size: -; cdr3_length: 16; cdr3_nt: TGTGCCAGCAGCCCGAAAGCGGGAGGGCCTGCCGGGGAGCTGTTTTTT; cdr3_aa: CASSPKAGGPAGELFF
j_call: TRBJ1-6; d_call: -; v_call: TRBV10-2; clone_size: -; cdr3_length: 13; cdr3_nt: TGCGCCAGCAGTGAGTCCGGTAATTCACCCCTCCACTTT; cdr3_aa: CASSESGNSPLHF
j_call: TRBJ2-1; d_call: TRBD2; v_call: TRBV6-5; clone_size: -; cdr3_length: 12; cdr3_nt: TGTGCCAGTCCATTAGCGGGGATTGAGCAGTTCTTC; cdr3_aa: CASPLAGIEQFF
j_call: TRBJ1-4; d_call: -; v_call: TRBV6-5; clone_size: -; cdr3_length: 13; cdr3_nt: TGTGCCAGCCGACAGTCCTCTTTGGAAAAACTGTTTTTT; cdr3_aa: CASRQSSLEKLFF
j_call: TRBJ2-6; d_call: -; v_call: TRBV21-1; clone_size: -; cdr3_length: 17; cdr3_nt: TGTGCCAGCAGCAAAGCAGCGGCGGTTTCTGGGGCCAACGTCCTGACTTTC; cdr3_aa: CASSKAAAVSGANVLTF
j_call: TRBJ1-2; d_call: TRBD1; v_call: TRBV5-1; clone_size: -; cdr3_length: 15; cdr3_nt: TGCGCCAGCAGCTTATACGGACAGGCCAGGGAGGGCTACACCTTC; cdr3_aa: CASSLYGQAREGYTF
j_call: TRBJ2-7; d_call: TRBD1; v_call: TRBV19; clone_size: -; cdr3_length: 14; cdr3_nt: TGTGCCAGTAGCCTCGGGACAGGGGGATACGAGCAGTACTTC; cdr3_aa: CASSLGTGGYEQYF
j_call: TRBJ1-4; d_call: TRBD1; v_call: TRBV5-8; clone_size: -; cdr3_length: 15; cdr3_nt: TGTGCCAGCAGTCCCGGCCCCCAGGGGGGTGAAAAACTGTTTTTT; cdr3_aa: CASSPGPQGGEKLFF
j_call: TRBJ1-2; d_call: -; v_call: TRBV7-3; clone_size: -; cdr3_length: 16; cdr3_nt: TGTGCCAGCAGCTTAACGGGGCCAACAGTAAACTATGGCTACACCTTC; cdr3_aa: CASSLTGPTVNYGYTF
j_call: TRBJ1-1; d_call: TRBD1; v_call: TRBV5-5; clone_size: -; cdr3_length: 14; cdr3_nt: TGTGCCAGCAGCTTGGAACGACAGGGCGGTGAAGCTTTCTTT; cdr3_aa: CASSLERQGGEAFF
j_call: TRBJ1-4; d_call: -; v_call: TRBV7-2; clone_size: few; cdr3_length: 13; cdr3_nt: TGTGCCAGCAGCACGGACACGAATGAAAAACTGTTTTTT; cdr3_aa: CASSTDTNEKLFF
j_call: TRBJ1-5; d_call: -; v_call: TRBV15; clone_size: -; cdr3_length: 17; cdr3_nt: TGTGCCACCAGCAGAGCCGGTCCGGTCTTTAGCAATCAGCCCCAGCATTTT; cdr3_aa: CATSRAGPVFSNQPQHF
j_call: TRBJ2-7; d_call: -; v_call: TRBV6-5; clone_size: -; cdr3_length: 15; cdr3_nt: TGTGCCAGCAGTCTCGAGGGGCGGGGCTCCTACGAGCAGTACTTC; cdr3_aa: CASSLEGRGSYEQYF
j_call: TRBJ1-5; d_call: -; v_call: TRBV18; clone_size: -; cdr3_length: 15; cdr3_nt: TGTGCCAGCTCACCACCGGGGCTGAGCAATCAGCCCCAGCATTTT; cdr3_aa: CASSPPGLSNQPQHF
j_call: TRBJ1-1; d_call: TRBD1; v_call: TRBV27; clone_size: few; cdr3_length: 15; cdr3_nt: TGTGCCAGCAAAAAGACAGGGGTAGAATGGGCTGAAGCTTTCTTT; cdr3_aa: CASKKTGVEWAEAFF
j_call: TRBJ1-5; d_call: TRBD1; v_call: TRBV19; clone_size: -; cdr3_length: 14; cdr3_nt: TGTGCCAGTAGTGGGACAGGGTCGCAACAGCCCCAGCATTTT; cdr3_aa: CASSGTGSQQPQHF
j_call: TRBJ2-2; d_call: -; v_call: TRBV7-9; clone_size: -; cdr3_length: 13; cdr3_nt: TGTGCCAGCAGCTTCGGGGGCACCGGGGAGCTGTTTTTT; cdr3_aa: CASSFGGTGELFF
j_call: TRBJ1-4; d_call: TRBD1; v_call: TRBV5-1; clone_size: -; cdr3_length: 18; cdr3_nt: TGCGCCAGCAGCCCCACCGCTCGACAGGGGGCAACTAATGAAAAACTGTTTTTT; cdr3_aa: CASSPTARQGATNEKLFF
j_call: TRBJ2-1; d_call: TRBD2; v_call: TRBV6-1; clone_size: -; cdr3_length: 16; cdr3_nt: TGTGCCAGCAGTGAAGCGCGACTAGCGGTAGACAATGAGCAGTTCTTC; cdr3_aa: CASSEARLAVDNEQFF
j_call: TRBJ1-2; d_call: -; v_call: TRBV18; clone_size: -; cdr3_length: 15; cdr3_nt: TGTGCCAGCTCCCCCCGGGACACCAAAAACTATGGCTACACCTTC; cdr3_aa: CASSPRDTKNYGYTF
j_call: TRBJ2-6; d_call: TRBD2; v_call: TRBV9; clone_size: -; cdr3_length: 16; cdr3_nt: TGTGCCAGCAGCACTGGGGGGGTACCTGGGGCCAACGTCCTGACTTTC; cdr3_aa: CASSTGGVPGANVLTF
j_call: TRBJ1-3; d_call: TRBD1; v_call: TRBV19; clone_size: -; cdr3_length: 15; cdr3_nt: TGTGCCACCCGCCGACAGGGAAACTCTGGAAACACCATATATTTT; cdr3_aa: CATRRQGNSGNTIYF
j_call: TRBJ2-1; d_call: -; v_call: TRBV19; clone_size: -; cdr3_length: 15; cdr3_nt: TGTGCCAGTACCGCTTCGGAGGGGCCGGGGAGAGAGCAGTTCTTC; cdr3_aa: CASTASEGPGREQFF
j_call: TRBJ2-6; d_call: TRBD2; v_call: TRBV5-1; clone_size: few; cdr3_length: 18; cdr3_nt: TGCGCCAGCAGCTACATGACTAGCGGTAGCTCTGGGGCCAACGTCCTGACTTTC; cdr3_aa: CASSYMTSGSSGANVLTF
j_call: TRBJ1-6; d_call: -; v_call: TRBV30; clone_size: -; cdr3_length: 11; cdr3_nt: TGTGCCTTCTCTCCCGGGACACCCCTCCACTTT; cdr3_aa: CAFSPGTPLHF